Listed below are T cell receptor beta chains from one sample, sequenced in a study of blood T cell repertoires in COVID-19. The table came from immunoSEQ multiplex PCR; TCRdb's copy has only in-frame clones and leaves some out. The data contain approximately 390,000 clones, about 83% of them singletons. Sequencing was carried out using PBMCs or T cells enriched from blood (not recorded which). These receptors all come from a woman between 45 and 60 years old who had recovered from COVID-19. Each CDR3 is given with its conserved first and last residue. D genes are given only for firm matches. Rows give clone size only sometimes, using once, few, many, or a class for an expanded clone.

abundance: .
d_gene: .
j_gene: TRBJ1-1
v_gene: TRBV6-5
CDR3nt: TGTGCCAGCAGTTCACCCCGAGGAGCGAACACTGAAGCTTTCTTT
CDR3aa: CASSSPRGANTEAFF

abundance: .
d_gene: .
j_gene: TRBJ2-3
v_gene: TRBV5-1
CDR3nt: TGCGCCAGCAGACACGCCGCAGATACGCAGTATTTT
CDR3aa: CASRHAADTQYF

abundance: .
d_gene: .
j_gene: TRBJ2-5
v_gene: TRBV28
CDR3nt: TGTGCCAGCGGTCTGAGAGAGACCCAGTACTTC
CDR3aa: CASGLRETQYF

abundance: once
d_gene: .
j_gene: TRBJ1-5
v_gene: TRBV10-1
CDR3nt: TGCGCCAGCGAGGACGGGGTATATAGCAATCAGCCCCAGCATTTT
CDR3aa: CASEDGVYSNQPQHF

abundance: .
d_gene: TRBD1
j_gene: TRBJ1-1
v_gene: TRBV6-5
CDR3nt: TGTGCCAGCAGCTACTGGACAGGGAGGCACACTGAAGCTTTCTTT
CDR3aa: CASSYWTGRHTEAFF

abundance: .
d_gene: .
j_gene: TRBJ2-7
v_gene: TRBV6-5
CDR3nt: TGTGCCAGCAGGGACCAGGGCCCCAGCTACGAGCAGTACTTC
CDR3aa: CASRDQGPSYEQYF

abundance: .
d_gene: .
j_gene: TRBJ2-3
v_gene: TRBV4-2
CDR3nt: TGTGCCAGCAGCCAAGATGCAGGACTCCAGAGCACAGATACGCAGTATTTT
CDR3aa: CASSQDAGLQSTDTQYF

abundance: few
d_gene: TRBD1
j_gene: TRBJ1-2
v_gene: TRBV6-5
CDR3nt: TGTGCCAGCAGCGGGGACAGGGCGAGGGGCTACACCTTC
CDR3aa: CASSGDRARGYTF

abundance: .
d_gene: .
j_gene: TRBJ2-2
v_gene: TRBV19
CDR3nt: TGTGCCAGTAGTATAGAGGGCGGGGAGGCGAACACCGGGGAGCTGTTTTTT
CDR3aa: CASSIEGGEANTGELFF

abundance: .
d_gene: TRBD1
j_gene: TRBJ1-1
v_gene: TRBV30
CDR3nt: TGCGGGACAGGGATGGGGAGTGGCACTGAAGCTTTCTTT
CDR3aa: CGTGMGSGTEAFF

abundance: .
d_gene: .
j_gene: TRBJ1-1
v_gene: TRBV15
CDR3nt: TGTGCCACCAGCAGAGATTATCAGTACATGAACACTGAAGCTTTCTTT
CDR3aa: CATSRDYQYMNTEAFF

abundance: .
d_gene: .
j_gene: TRBJ2-2
v_gene: TRBV4-3
CDR3nt: TGCGCCAGCAGCGAGTACACCGGGGAGCTGTTTTTT
CDR3aa: CASSEYTGELFF

abundance: .
d_gene: TRBD1
j_gene: TRBJ1-2
v_gene: TRBV7-9
CDR3nt: TGTGCCAGCAGCCCAGGGGGCGCCTTCTATGGCTACACCTTC
CDR3aa: CASSPGGAFYGYTF

abundance: few
d_gene: .
j_gene: TRBJ1-1
v_gene: TRBV6-5
CDR3nt: TGTGCCAGCAGCGAGACTTGGGACACTGAAGCTTTCTTT
CDR3aa: CASSETWDTEAFF

abundance: .
d_gene: .
j_gene: TRBJ1-2
v_gene: TRBV4-1
CDR3nt: TGCGCCAGCAGCCAAGACGACAGACCCTATGGCTACACCTTC
CDR3aa: CASSQDDRPYGYTF

abundance: .
d_gene: TRBD1
j_gene: TRBJ1-1
v_gene: TRBV19
CDR3nt: TGTGCCAGTACCAAAGGGGGCTACTTGAACACTGAAGCTTTCTTT
CDR3aa: CASTKGGYLNTEAFF

abundance: .
d_gene: .
j_gene: TRBJ2-7
v_gene: TRBV6-5
CDR3nt: TGTGCCAGCACCCCGGGAACAGGGATTTACGAGCAGTACTTC
CDR3aa: CASTPGTGIYEQYF

abundance: .
d_gene: TRBD1
j_gene: TRBJ1-4
v_gene: TRBV29-1
CDR3nt: TGCAGCGTTACCGCGGACAGGGGAAATGAAAAACTGTTTTTT
CDR3aa: CSVTADRGNEKLFF

abundance: .
d_gene: TRBD1
j_gene: TRBJ1-1
v_gene: TRBV4-1
CDR3nt: TGCGCCAGCAGCCAAGGAACCGGGTCCAGGGGGCCTGAAGCTTTCTTT
CDR3aa: CASSQGTGSRGPEAFF

abundance: .
d_gene: .
j_gene: TRBJ1-6
v_gene: TRBV30
CDR3nt: TGTGCCTGGAGAGGGGACTCCTATAATTCACCCCTCCACTTT
CDR3aa: CAWRGDSYNSPLHF

abundance: .
d_gene: .
j_gene: TRBJ1-1
v_gene: TRBV28
CDR3nt: TGTGCCAGCCTAGGGGACACTGAAGCTTTCTTT
CDR3aa: CASLGDTEAFF

abundance: .
d_gene: TRBD1
j_gene: TRBJ1-1
v_gene: TRBV5-1
CDR3nt: TGCGCCAGCAGCCCTGGACAGGTCTTGGACACTGAAGCTTTCTTT
CDR3aa: CASSPGQVLDTEAFF

abundance: .
d_gene: .
j_gene: TRBJ1-2
v_gene: TRBV30
CDR3nt: TGTGCCTGGAGCAAGGTGGTTCGAGGTAAAGATGGCTACACCTTC
CDR3aa: CAWSKVVRGKDGYTF

abundance: .
d_gene: TRBD1
j_gene: TRBJ2-7
v_gene: TRBV13
CDR3nt: TGTGCCAGCAGCTCCGTCGGACAGGCCTACGAGCAGTACTTC
CDR3aa: CASSSVGQAYEQYF

abundance: .
d_gene: TRBD1
j_gene: TRBJ2-7
v_gene: TRBV11-2
CDR3nt: TGTGCCAGCAGCCCCCAGGGGGGACAGGGTTTCTCCGAGCAGTACTTC
CDR3aa: CASSPQGGQGFSEQYF

abundance: few
d_gene: .
j_gene: TRBJ1-1
v_gene: TRBV9
CDR3nt: TGTGCCAGCAGCGCCTGGGGGGGTGGCACTGAAGCTTTCTTT
CDR3aa: CASSAWGGGTEAFF

abundance: .
d_gene: .
j_gene: TRBJ1-2
v_gene: TRBV5-1
CDR3nt: TGCGCCAGCAGCCCCGTGGGGGGAGGTGGCTACACCTTC
CDR3aa: CASSPVGGGGYTF

abundance: .
d_gene: .
j_gene: TRBJ2-7
v_gene: TRBV28
CDR3nt: TGTGCCAGCAGACCCACCACCTCTGGGAGTGGGACCTACGAGCAGTACTTC
CDR3aa: CASRPTTSGSGTYEQYF

abundance: .
d_gene: .
j_gene: TRBJ1-3
v_gene: TRBV4-2
CDR3nt: TGTGCCAGCAGTCCCCAAGGGGGAGGGTTCTCTGGAAACACCATATATTTT
CDR3aa: CASSPQGGGFSGNTIYF

abundance: once
d_gene: .
j_gene: TRBJ1-2
v_gene: TRBV28
CDR3nt: TGTGCCAGCAGGAGAGGGGGGGGTTTCGCCCTCTATGGCTACACCTTC
CDR3aa: CASRRGGGFALYGYTF

abundance: .
d_gene: TRBD2
j_gene: TRBJ2-5
v_gene: TRBV2
CDR3nt: TGTGCCAGCATGGGCGGGGGGGCGGAGACCCAGTACTTC
CDR3aa: CASMGGGAETQYF

abundance: .
d_gene: .
j_gene: TRBJ2-7
v_gene: TRBV6-5
CDR3nt: TGTGCCAGCAGTTACTCTAAGGGACTTTACGAGCAGTACTTC
CDR3aa: CASSYSKGLYEQYF

abundance: once
d_gene: TRBD1
j_gene: TRBJ2-7
v_gene: TRBV4-2
CDR3nt: TGTGCCAGCAGCCAAGATGCGGACAGGGCCGAGCAGTACTTC
CDR3aa: CASSQDADRAEQYF

abundance: .
d_gene: TRBD1
j_gene: TRBJ1-1
v_gene: TRBV5-6
CDR3nt: TGTGCCAGCAGCCCCAGGGGGCGCGGATACACTGAAGCTTTCTTT
CDR3aa: CASSPRGRGYTEAFF

abundance: .
d_gene: TRBD1
j_gene: TRBJ1-1
v_gene: TRBV19
CDR3nt: TGTGCCAGTAGTACTTCCCCGACAGGGGAGGACACTGAAGCTTTCTTT
CDR3aa: CASSTSPTGEDTEAFF

abundance: .
d_gene: TRBD1
j_gene: TRBJ1-1
v_gene: TRBV5-6
CDR3nt: TGTGCCAGCAGCCGACAGGGGAAGATGAACACTGAAGCTTTCTTT
CDR3aa: CASSRQGKMNTEAFF

abundance: .
d_gene: TRBD1
j_gene: TRBJ1-2
v_gene: TRBV5-6
CDR3nt: TGTGCCAGCAGCAGACCGACGAGAGGGACAGCTAACTATGGCTACACCTTC
CDR3aa: CASSRPTRGTANYGYTF

abundance: few
d_gene: TRBD2
j_gene: TRBJ2-6
v_gene: TRBV5-4
CDR3nt: TGTGCCAGCAGCTTTCGGGGGGGCGCTGGGGCCAACGTCCTGACTTTC
CDR3aa: CASSFRGGAGANVLTF

abundance: .
d_gene: TRBD1
j_gene: TRBJ1-1
v_gene: TRBV3-1/TRBV3-2
CDR3nt: TGTGCCAGCAGCCCCGGACAGGGTGGCACTGAAGCTTTCTTT
CDR3aa: CASSPGQGGTEAFF

abundance: .
d_gene: .
j_gene: TRBJ1-6
v_gene: TRBV27
CDR3nt: TGTGCCAGCGGGCAGAGCTCCTATAATTCACCCCTCCACTTT
CDR3aa: CASGQSSYNSPLHF

abundance: .
d_gene: TRBD2
j_gene: TRBJ2-7
v_gene: TRBV29-1
CDR3nt: TGCAGCGTTGATAGCGGGGCCTCCTACGAGCAGTACTTC
CDR3aa: CSVDSGASYEQYF